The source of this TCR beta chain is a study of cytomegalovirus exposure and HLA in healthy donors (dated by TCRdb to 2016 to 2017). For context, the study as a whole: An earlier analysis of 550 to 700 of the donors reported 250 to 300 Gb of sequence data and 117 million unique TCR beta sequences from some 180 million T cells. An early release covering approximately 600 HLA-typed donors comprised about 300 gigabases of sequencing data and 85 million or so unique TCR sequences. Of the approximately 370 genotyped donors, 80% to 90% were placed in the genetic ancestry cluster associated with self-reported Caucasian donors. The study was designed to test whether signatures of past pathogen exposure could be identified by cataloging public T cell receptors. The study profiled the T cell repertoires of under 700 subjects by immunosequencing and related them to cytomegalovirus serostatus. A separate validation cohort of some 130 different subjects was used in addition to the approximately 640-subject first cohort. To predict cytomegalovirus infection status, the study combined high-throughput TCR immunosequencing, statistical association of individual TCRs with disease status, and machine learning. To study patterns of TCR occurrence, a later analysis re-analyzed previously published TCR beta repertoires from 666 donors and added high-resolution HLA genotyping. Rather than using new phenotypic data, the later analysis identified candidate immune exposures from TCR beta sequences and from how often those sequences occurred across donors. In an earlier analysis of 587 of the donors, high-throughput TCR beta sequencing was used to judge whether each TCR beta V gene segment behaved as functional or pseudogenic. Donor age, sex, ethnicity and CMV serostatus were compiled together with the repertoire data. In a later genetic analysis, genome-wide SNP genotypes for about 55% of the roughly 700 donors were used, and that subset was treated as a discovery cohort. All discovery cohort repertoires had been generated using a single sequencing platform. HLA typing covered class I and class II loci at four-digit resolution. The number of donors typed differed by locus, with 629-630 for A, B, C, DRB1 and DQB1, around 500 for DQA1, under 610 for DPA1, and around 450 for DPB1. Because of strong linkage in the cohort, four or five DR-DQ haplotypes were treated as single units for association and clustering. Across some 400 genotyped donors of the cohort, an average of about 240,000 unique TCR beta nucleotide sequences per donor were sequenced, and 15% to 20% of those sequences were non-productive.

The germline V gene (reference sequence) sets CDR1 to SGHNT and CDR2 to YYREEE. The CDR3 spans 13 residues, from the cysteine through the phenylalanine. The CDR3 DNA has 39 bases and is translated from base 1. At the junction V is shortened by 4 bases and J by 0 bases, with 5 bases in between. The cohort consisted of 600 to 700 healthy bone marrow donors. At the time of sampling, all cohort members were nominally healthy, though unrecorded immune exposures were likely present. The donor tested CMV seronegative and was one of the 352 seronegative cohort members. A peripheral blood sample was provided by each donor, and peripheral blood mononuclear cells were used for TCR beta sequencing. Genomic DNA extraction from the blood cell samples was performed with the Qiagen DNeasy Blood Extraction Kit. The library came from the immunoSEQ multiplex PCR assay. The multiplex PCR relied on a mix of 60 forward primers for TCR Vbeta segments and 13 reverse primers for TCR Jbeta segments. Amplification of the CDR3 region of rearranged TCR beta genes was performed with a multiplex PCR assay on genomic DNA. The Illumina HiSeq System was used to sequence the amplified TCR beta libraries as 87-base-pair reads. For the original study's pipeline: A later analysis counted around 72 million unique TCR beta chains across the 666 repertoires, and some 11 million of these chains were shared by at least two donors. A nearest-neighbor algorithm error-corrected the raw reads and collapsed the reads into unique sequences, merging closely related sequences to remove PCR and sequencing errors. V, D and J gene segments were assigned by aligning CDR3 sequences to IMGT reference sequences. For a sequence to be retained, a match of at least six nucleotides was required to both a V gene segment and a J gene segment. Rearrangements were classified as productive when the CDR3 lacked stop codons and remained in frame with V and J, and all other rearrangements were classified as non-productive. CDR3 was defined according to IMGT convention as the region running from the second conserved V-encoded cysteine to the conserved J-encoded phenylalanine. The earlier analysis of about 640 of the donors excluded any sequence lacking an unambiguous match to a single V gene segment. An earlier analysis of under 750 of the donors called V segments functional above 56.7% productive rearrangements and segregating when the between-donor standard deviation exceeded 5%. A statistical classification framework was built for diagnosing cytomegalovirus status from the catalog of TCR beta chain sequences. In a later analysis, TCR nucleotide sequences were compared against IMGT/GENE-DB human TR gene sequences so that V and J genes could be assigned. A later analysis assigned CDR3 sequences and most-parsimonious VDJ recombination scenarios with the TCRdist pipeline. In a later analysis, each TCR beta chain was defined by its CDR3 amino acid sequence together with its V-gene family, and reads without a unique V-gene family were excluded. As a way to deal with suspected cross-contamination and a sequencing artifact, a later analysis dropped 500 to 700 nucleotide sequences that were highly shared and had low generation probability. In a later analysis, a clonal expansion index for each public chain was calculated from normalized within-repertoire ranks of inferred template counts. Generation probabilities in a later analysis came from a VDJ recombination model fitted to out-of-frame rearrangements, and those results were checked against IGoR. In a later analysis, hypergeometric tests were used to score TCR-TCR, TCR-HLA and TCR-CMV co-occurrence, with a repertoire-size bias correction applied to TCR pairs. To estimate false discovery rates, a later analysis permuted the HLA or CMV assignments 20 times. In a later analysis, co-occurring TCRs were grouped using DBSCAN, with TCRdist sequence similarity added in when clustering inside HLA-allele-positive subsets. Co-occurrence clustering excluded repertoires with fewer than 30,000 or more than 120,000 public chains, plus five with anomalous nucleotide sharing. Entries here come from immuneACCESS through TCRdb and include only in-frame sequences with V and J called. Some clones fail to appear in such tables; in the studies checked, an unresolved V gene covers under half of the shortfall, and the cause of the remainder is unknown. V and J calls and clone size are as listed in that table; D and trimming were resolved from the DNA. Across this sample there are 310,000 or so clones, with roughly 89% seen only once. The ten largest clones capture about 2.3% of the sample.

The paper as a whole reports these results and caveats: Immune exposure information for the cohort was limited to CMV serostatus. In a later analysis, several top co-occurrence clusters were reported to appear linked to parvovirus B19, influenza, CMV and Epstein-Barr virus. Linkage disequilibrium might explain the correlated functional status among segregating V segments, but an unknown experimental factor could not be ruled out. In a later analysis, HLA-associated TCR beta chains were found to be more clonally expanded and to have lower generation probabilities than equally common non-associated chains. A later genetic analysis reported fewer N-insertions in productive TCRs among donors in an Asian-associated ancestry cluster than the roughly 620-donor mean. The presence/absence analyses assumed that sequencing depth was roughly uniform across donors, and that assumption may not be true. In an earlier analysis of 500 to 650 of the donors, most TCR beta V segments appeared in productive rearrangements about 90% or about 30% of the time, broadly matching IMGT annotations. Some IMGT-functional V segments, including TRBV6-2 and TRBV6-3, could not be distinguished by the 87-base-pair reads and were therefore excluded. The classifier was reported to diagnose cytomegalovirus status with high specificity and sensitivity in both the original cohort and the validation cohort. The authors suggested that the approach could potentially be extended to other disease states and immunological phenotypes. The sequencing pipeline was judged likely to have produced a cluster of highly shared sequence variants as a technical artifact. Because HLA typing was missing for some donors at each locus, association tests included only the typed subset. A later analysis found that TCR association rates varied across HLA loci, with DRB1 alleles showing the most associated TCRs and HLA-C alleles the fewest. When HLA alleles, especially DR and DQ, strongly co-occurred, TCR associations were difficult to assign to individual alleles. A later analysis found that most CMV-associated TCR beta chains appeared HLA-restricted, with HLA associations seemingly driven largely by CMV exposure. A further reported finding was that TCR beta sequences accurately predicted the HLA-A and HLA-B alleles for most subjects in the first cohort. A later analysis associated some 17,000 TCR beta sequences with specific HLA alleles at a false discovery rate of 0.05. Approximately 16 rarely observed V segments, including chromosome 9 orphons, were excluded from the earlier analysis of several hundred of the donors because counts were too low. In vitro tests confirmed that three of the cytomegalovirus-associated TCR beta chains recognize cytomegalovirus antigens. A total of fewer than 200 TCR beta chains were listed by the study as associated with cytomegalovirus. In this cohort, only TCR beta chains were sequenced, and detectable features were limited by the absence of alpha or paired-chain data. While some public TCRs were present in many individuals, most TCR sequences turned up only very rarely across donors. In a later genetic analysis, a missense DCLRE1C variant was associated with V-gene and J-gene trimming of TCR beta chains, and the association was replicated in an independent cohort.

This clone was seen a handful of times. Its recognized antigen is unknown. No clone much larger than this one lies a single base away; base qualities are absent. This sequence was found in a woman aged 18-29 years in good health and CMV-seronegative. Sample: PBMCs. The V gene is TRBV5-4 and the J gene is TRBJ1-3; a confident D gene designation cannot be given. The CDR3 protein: CASSVSSGNTIYF. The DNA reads TGTGCCAGCAGCGTGAGCTCTGGAAACACCATATATTTT.